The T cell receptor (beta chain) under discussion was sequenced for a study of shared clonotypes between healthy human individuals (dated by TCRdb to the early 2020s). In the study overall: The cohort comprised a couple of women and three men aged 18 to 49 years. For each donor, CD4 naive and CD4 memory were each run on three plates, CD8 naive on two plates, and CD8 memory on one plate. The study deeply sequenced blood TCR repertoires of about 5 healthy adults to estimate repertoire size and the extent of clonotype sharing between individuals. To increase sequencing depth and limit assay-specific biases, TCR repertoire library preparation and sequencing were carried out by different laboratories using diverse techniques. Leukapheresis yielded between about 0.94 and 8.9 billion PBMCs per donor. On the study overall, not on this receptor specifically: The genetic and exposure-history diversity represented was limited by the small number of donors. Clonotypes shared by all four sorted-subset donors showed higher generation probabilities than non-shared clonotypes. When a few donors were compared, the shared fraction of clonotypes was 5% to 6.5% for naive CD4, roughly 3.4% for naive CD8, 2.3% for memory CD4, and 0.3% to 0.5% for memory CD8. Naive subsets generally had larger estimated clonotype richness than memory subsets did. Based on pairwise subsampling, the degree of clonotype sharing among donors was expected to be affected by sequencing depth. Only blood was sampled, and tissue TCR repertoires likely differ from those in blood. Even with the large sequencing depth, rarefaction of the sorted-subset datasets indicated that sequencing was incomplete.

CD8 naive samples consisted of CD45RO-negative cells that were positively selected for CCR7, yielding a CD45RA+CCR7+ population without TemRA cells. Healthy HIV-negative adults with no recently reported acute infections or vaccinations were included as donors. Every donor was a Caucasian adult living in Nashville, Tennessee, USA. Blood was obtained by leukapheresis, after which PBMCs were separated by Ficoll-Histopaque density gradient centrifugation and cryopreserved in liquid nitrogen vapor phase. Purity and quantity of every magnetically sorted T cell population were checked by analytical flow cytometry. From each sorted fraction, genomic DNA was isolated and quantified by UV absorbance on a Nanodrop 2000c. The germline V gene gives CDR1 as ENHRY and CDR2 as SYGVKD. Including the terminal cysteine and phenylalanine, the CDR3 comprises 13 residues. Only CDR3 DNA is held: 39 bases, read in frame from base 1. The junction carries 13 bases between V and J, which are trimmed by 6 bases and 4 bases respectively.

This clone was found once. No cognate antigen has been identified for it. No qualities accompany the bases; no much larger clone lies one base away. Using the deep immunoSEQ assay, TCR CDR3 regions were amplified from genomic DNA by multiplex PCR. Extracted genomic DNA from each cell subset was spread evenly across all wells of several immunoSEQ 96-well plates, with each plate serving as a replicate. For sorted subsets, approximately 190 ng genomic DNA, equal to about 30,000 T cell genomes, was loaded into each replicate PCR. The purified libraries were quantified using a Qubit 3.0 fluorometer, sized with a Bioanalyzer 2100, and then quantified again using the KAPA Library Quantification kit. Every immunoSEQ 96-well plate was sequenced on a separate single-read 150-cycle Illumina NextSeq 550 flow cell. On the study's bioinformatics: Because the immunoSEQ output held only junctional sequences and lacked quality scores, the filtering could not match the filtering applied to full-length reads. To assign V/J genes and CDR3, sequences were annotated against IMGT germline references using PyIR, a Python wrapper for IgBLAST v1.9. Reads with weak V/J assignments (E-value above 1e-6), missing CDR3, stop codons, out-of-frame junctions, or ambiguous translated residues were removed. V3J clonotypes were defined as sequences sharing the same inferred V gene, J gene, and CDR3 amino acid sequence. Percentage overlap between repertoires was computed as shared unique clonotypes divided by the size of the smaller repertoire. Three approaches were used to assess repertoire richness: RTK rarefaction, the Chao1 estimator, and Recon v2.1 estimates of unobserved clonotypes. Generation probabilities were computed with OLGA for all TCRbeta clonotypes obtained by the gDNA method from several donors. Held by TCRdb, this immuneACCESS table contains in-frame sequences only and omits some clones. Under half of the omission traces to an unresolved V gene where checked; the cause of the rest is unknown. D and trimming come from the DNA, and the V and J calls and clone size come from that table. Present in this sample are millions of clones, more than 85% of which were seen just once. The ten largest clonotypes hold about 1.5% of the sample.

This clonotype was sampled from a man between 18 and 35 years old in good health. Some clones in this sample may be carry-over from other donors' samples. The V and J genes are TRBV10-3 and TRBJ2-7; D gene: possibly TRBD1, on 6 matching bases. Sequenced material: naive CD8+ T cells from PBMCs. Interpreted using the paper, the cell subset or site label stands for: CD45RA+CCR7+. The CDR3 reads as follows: CAISARQEYEQYF. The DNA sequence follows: TGTGCCATCAGCGCGCGACAGGAATACGAGCAGTACTTC.